The next 5 T cell receptor beta chains were all read from a single sample in a study of identical twins. TCRdb re-called the 5' RACE reads through MiXCR, storing one row per CDR3 protein. The sample lists approximately 280,000 distinct CDR3 sequences; under 9% were seen once. This same sample was also part of a study on yellow fever vaccine responses in identical twins.

The specimen was memory (CD45RO+) T cells sorted from blood. The receptor source for this set is a woman under 30 in good health.

The V call is TRBV15, the J call TRBJ2-1; tentative D call: TRBD2 (7 bases). Looked up from germline, CDR1 is LNHNV and CDR2 is YYDKDF (reference sequence). The CDR3 sequence is 16 residues long. Trimming pared 0 bases from V and 5 bases from J, leaving 14 bases between. This chain's CDR3 is CATSRDRGAPHNEQFF. CDR3 nucleotides: TGTGCCACCAGCAGAGACCGGGGGGCCCCTCACAATGAGCAGTTCTTC.

This clonotype showed up many times. DNA for the CDR3: TGCGCCAGCAGCCCCAGCCCGACGACTGGGCGCAGCTCCTACAATGAGCAGTTCTTC. The encoded protein is CASSPSPTTGRSSYNEQFF. This chain links TRBV5-1 with TRBJ2-1; no definite D call. Trimming removed 4 bases from V and 0 bases from J, with 23 bases in between. Germline lookup yields CDR1 SGHRS and CDR2 YFSETQ. This CDR3 comprises 19 residues.

The chain links TRBV3-1 to TRBJ2-3; 7 nucleotides align to TRBD2. Per the germline V gene, CDR1 is LGHDT and CDR2 is YNNKEL (reference sequence). The CDR3 loop spans 15 amino acids. V shed 5 bases and J 2 bases; nucleotides not matched to a gene: 7. The CDR3 DNA follows: TGTGCCAGCAGCTTTAGACTAGCCCTCACAGATACGCAGTATTTT. This translates into CASSFRLALTDTQYF.

This rearrangement joins TRBV11-2 to TRBJ2-1; the match to TRBD2 covers 8 bases. This CDR3 has 14 residues. The ends lost 9 bases at V and 2 bases at J; junction bases unmatched: 6. Germline-derived CDR1 and CDR2 are SGHAT and FQNNGV. As DNA, the CDR3 is TGTGCCAGTGGGCCTAGCGGGCCCTACAATGAGCAGTTCTTC. It is translated as CASGPSGPYNEQFF.

This clonotype has at least ten counts. The CDR3, as DNA: TGTGCCAGCAGCCGACTAGCGGGGGGCCAACCTCAAGAGACCCAGTACTTC. Amino acid sequence: CASSRLAGGQPQETQYF. The chain joins TRBV11-2 to TRBJ2-5, with 13 bases matching TRBD2. The germline V gene encodes CDR1 SGHAT and CDR2 FQNNGV. The CDR3 runs to 17 residues. J lost 2 bases, V lost 5 bases, and 8 bases had no gene match.